This passage covers 23 T cell receptor beta chains from one sample sequenced in a study of type 1 regulatory T cells. TCRdb analysed the reads with MiXCR anew, one entry per CDR3 protein. In the table there are 25,000 or so distinct CDR3 sequences, about two thirds of which are singletons. These receptors are not linked to any known antigen. The sample consisted of cultured T cells, either the whole culture or a sorted T cell fraction (not recorded which). As for subset: Tr1-enriched cell product generated in vitro against host alloantigens. Receptors were obtained from a human donor in good health.

This clonotype was counted once. The rearrangement joins TRBV9 to TRBJ2-7, with 13 bases aligning to TRBD2. V was clipped by 0 bases and J by 7 bases; unmatched bases: 1. The CDR3 loop spans 14 amino acids. The germline gives CDR1 SGDLS, CDR2 YYNGEE. The CDR3 sequence: CASSVVTSGGEQYF. CDR3 in DNA: TGTGCCAGCAGCGTAGTGACTAGCGGGGGGGAGCAGTACTTC.

This chain links TRBV11-2 with TRBJ1-1; no firm D call. Deletions cut 6 bases from V and 4 bases from J, with 12 bases between. This CDR3 has 13 amino acids. Germline V lookup: CDR1 SGHAT, CDR2 FQNNGV. In DNA, the CDR3 is TGTGCCAGCAGATCCAATTGGGGCACTGAAGCTTTCTTT. As protein: CASRSNWGTEAFF.

The chain uses TRBV6-1 and TRBJ1-2; D remains unclear. The CDR3 length is 16 residues. With 1 base removed from V and 4 bases from J, the gap between germline ends came to 16 bases. Germline loops: CDR1 MNHNS, CDR2 SASEGT. The CDR3 nucleotides are TGTGCCAGCAGTGAAGTATGGCAGGCTGGCGGCTATGGCTACACCTTC. This sequence encodes CASSEVWQAGGYGYTF.

This chain uses TRBV18 with TRBJ1-1, with 9 positions matching TRBD1. J was trimmed by 5 bases and V by 3 bases; bases with no gene match: 7. The CDR3 spans 15 residues. Germline V gives CDR1 KGHSH, CDR2 LQKENI. CDR3 sequence reads: CASSPGTGGKTEAFF. The CDR3 nucleotides read TGTGCCAGCTCACCGGGCACAGGGGGCAAGACTGAAGCTTTCTTT.

This chain connects TRBV6-6 to TRBJ1-2, with 9 bases matching TRBD1. The CDR3 is 15 amino acids. J was trimmed by 8 bases and V by 0 bases; bases with no gene match: 7. Germline V gene data show CDR1 as MNHNY and CDR2 as SVGAGI (reference sequence). Here the CDR3 reads CASSYSSTGGNGYTF. The CDR3 DNA reads TGTGCCAGCAGTTACTCATCGACAGGGGGTAACGGCTACACCTTC.

This clonotype was seen a single time. The chain links TRBV6-6 to TRBJ2-4; D could derive from TRBD1 or TRBD2 (6 bases each). The V end was cut by 4 bases, the J end by 0 bases, with 16 bases between. The CDR3 runs to 17 residues. Germline lookup yields CDR1 MNHNY and CDR2 SVGAGI (reference sequence). The CDR3 loop reads CASSSTGARLAKNIQYF. The CDR3 DNA sequence: TGTGCCAGCAGTTCGACGGGGGCTCGACTAGCCAAAAACATTCAGTACTTC.

This chain links TRBV7-2 with TRBJ2-3, with D unresolved. V was clipped by 4 bases and J by 2 bases, with 4 bases between them. CDR3 length: 12 residues. The V gene's germline CDR1 is SGHTA and CDR2 FQGNSA. CDR3 coding DNA: TGTGCCAGCAGCTCTTACACAGATACGCAGTATTTT. The encoded protein is CASSSYTDTQYF.

The J gene is TRBJ1-2, the V gene TRBV29-1; a possible D gene is TRBD1 (5 bases). The CDR3 sequence is 13 residues long. Germline-derived CDR1 and CDR2 are SQVTM and ANQGSEA. Trimming removed 2 bases from V and 4 bases from J, with 11 bases in between. CDR3 sequence (DNA): TGCAGCGTTGAACTGGGGGACGGCTATGGCTACACCTTC. This encodes CSVELGDGYGYTF.

V is TRBV10-3 and J is TRBJ1-3, with TRBD1 identical over 9 bases. V lost 10 bases, J lost 2 bases, and 3 bases stayed unmatched. Germline CDR1 is ENHRY and CDR2 is SYGVKD. The CDR3 length is 13 residues. The CDR3 sequence is CATRQGAGNTIYF. In DNA, the CDR3 is TGTGCCACCCGACAGGGGGCTGGAAACACCATATATTTT.

The V call is TRBV18, the J call TRBJ2-3; 10 nucleotides agree with TRBD2. In germline, CDR1 is KGHSH, CDR2 LQKENI. Germline trimming cut 2 bases from V and 5 bases from J; bases unmatched to any gene: 4. The CDR3 has 15 residues. The CDR3 loop reads CASSPRAGGQDTQYF. CDR3 DNA: TGTGCCAGCTCACCAAGAGCGGGGGGGCAAGATACGCAGTATTTT.

The rearrangement joins TRBV6-2 or TRBV6-3 to TRBJ2-1; perhaps D is TRBD1 or TRBD2 (6 bases each). This CDR3 is built from 14 residues. In germline, CDR1 is MNHEY, CDR2 SVGEGT. The V end was cut by 6 bases, the J end by 10 bases, with 19 bases between. The CDR3 region has the DNA TGTGCCAGCAGCCCTCGGACCGGGGGCTGGGAGCAGTTCTTC. Protein sequence: CASSPRTGGWEQFF.

The rearrangement links TRBV7-2 to TRBJ2-2, with D perhaps given as TRBD1 or TRBD2 (5 bases each). Germline V lookup: CDR1 SGHTA, CDR2 FQGNSA. V gave up 0 bases and J gave up 5 bases, with 13 bases separating them. This CDR3 has 16 amino acids. CDR3 residues: CASSLAGTLRTGELFF. The CDR3 DNA sequence: TGTGCCAGCAGCTTAGCGGGGACCCTTCGGACCGGGGAGCTGTTTTTT.

The rearrangement uses TRBV20-1 and TRBJ1-1; D remains unclear. Deletions cut 6 bases from V and 5 bases from J, with 10 bases between. Germline V gene lookup returns CDR1 DFQATT and CDR2 SNEGSKA (reference sequence). The CDR3 extends over 11 amino acids. The CDR3 spells CSAAGRTEAFF. The CDR3 nucleotides are TGCAGTGCCGCGGGGAGAACTGAAGCTTTCTTT.

V usage is TRBV4-1 and J usage is TRBJ2-3; D is tentatively TRBD1 or TRBD2 (7 bases each). V lost 0 bases, J lost 8 bases, and 21 bases lay in between. Germline V lookup: CDR1 MGHRA, CDR2 YSYEKL. The CDR3 is made up of 17 amino acids. DNA for the CDR3: TGCGCCAGCAGCCAAGAGCGAGCAGGGGGGGATTACGGTACGCAGTATTTT. Protein sequence: CASSQERAGGDYGTQYF.

This clonotype was observed a single time. V is TRBV12-3 or TRBV12-4 and J is TRBJ1-6; 9 bases are shared with TRBD1. The CDR3 is 14 amino acids. Losses at the gene ends were 8 bases for V and 8 bases for J; bases not matched to a gene: 7. CDR3 bases: TGTGCCAGCGGCAAACAGGGGGCTCATTCACCCCTCCACTTT. Encoded protein: CASGKQGAHSPLHF.

This clonotype was detected only a few times. The chain joins TRBV20-1 to TRBJ1-3, with a tentative D call TRBD1 (6 bases). There are 15 residues in the CDR3. Germline V lookup: CDR1 DFQATT, CDR2 SNEGSKA (reference sequence). V was cut by 3 bases and J by 7 bases, with 19 bases left in between. The CDR3 bases are TGCAGTGCTAGCCACCTACAGGGTGGGCCGAACACCATATATTTT. It encodes CSASHLQGGPNTIYF.

This chain connects TRBV5-1 to TRBJ2-3, with 7 nucleotides matching TRBD1. The CDR3 loop spans 14 amino acids. Germline trimming cut 4 bases from V and 4 bases from J; bases unmatched to any gene: 6. Germline V gives CDR1 SGHRS, CDR2 YFSETQ. The DNA of the CDR3 is TGCGCCAGCAGCCCACGACAGGGTGCAGATACGCAGTATTTT. Translation gives CASSPRQGADTQYF.

This clonotype was detected only a few times. The CDR3 DNA follows: TGCAGTGCTGCCGGGACAGGGGGCTTTGCCTACGAGCAGTACTTC. It yields the protein CSAAGTGGFAYEQYF. V and J are TRBV20-1 and TRBJ2-7; 12 positions agree with TRBD1. CDR3 length: 15 residues. V was pared by 5 bases and J by 2 bases, with 7 bases of the junction left unmatched. In germline, CDR1 is DFQATT, CDR2 SNEGSKA (reference sequence).

V usage is TRBV7-9 and J usage is TRBJ2-7; perhaps D is TRBD1 or TRBD2 (5 bases each). Germline V gene sequence: CDR1 SEHNR, CDR2 FQNEAQ (reference sequence). V dropped 8 bases and J dropped 5 bases, with 19 bases sitting between them. CDR3 length: 14 residues. Written as DNA, the CDR3 is TGTGCCAGCGGGGGTAGGAGGCAGGGCCACGAGCAGTACTTC. It specifies CASGGRRQGHEQYF. Variable domain in full (rest from reference TRBV7-9 and TRBJ2-7): DTGVSQNPRHKITKRGQNVTFRCDPISEHNRLYWYRQTLGQGPEFLTYFQNEAQLEKSRLLSDRFSAERPKGSFSTLEIQRTEQGDSAMYLCASGGRRQGHEQYFGPGTRLTVT.

The chain links TRBV7-9 to TRBJ2-4; D may be TRBD1 or TRBD2 (5 bases each). Deletions cut 1 base from V and 8 bases from J, with 9 bases between. CDR1 and CDR2 from the germline V gene are SEHNR and FQNEAQ (reference sequence). The CDR3 contains 13 residues. The DNA for the CDR3 is TGTGCCAGCAGCTTAGGTCAGGGAGACATTCAGTACTTC. Translation gives CASSLGQGDIQYF.

CDR3 residues: CASSLVVDSNQPQHF. CDR3 bases: TGTGCCAGCAGCTTAGTGGTAGACAGCAATCAGCCCCAGCATTTT. This chain joins TRBV7-2 and TRBJ1-5, with unresolved D. V was cut by 1 base and J by 1 base, with 8 bases left in between. CDR1 and CDR2 from the germline V gene are SGHTA and FQGNSA. The CDR3 runs to 15 residues.

The chain uses TRBV20-1 and TRBJ2-2; 8 positions agree with TRBD2. The ends lost 0 bases at V and 4 bases at J; junction bases unmatched: 13. This CDR3 is 18 amino acids long. From germline, CDR1 is DFQATT and CDR2 SNEGSKA (reference sequence). The CDR3 loop is CSARDWGSGTEGTGELFF. CDR3 sequence (DNA): TGCAGTGCTAGAGATTGGGGTAGCGGGACCGAGGGCACCGGGGAGCTGTTTTTT.

This chain connects TRBV7-2 to TRBJ1-2, with unresolved D. The V end lost 2 bases, the J end lost 2 bases, and 9 bases lay between the germline ends. Germline V gene data show CDR1 as SGHTA and CDR2 as FQGNSA. CDR3 length equals 14 residues. The CDR3 sequence is CASSLYSENYGYTF. The CDR3 DNA reads TGTGCCAGCAGCTTATATTCAGAGAACTATGGCTACACCTTC.